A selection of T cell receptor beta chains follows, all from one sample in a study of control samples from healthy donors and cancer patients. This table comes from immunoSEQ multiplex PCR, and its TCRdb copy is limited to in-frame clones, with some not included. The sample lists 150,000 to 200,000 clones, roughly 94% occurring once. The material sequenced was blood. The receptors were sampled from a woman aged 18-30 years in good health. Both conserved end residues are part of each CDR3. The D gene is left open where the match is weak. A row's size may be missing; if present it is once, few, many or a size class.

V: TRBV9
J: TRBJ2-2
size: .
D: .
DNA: TGTGCCAGCAGCGATCCTCGGGGGCACGGAAACACCGGGGAGCTGTTTTTT
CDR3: CASSDPRGHGNTGELFF

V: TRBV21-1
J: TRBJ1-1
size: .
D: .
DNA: TGTGCCAGCAGCAAAGATGGGCGGACGAACACTGAAGCTTTCTTT
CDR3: CASSKDGRTNTEAFF

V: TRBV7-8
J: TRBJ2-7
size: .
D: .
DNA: TGTGCCAGCAGCTCCTACACCGACTCCTACGAGCAGTACTTC
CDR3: CASSSYTDSYEQYF

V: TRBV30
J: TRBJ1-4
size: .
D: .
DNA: TGTGCCTGGAGTGTATGTATTGGACAGCTTAATGAAAAACTGTTTTTT
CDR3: CAWSVCIGQLNEKLFF

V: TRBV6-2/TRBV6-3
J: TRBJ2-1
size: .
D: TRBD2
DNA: TGTGCCAGCAGTTACTCGCTGAGCGGGAGGGCCGTCGACAATGAGCAGTTCTTC
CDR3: CASSYSLSGRAVDNEQFF

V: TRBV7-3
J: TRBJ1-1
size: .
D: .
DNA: TGTGCCAGCAGCCCAAGTGCAGGGACGGGAGCTTTCTTT
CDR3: CASSPSAGTGAFF

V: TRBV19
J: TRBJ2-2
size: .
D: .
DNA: TGTGCCAGTAGTATACATGCGGAAGGAACGAACACCGGGGAGCTGTTTTTT
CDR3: CASSIHAEGTNTGELFF

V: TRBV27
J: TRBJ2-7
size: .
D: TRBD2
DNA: TGTGCCAGCAGTTTATCGACTAGCGGGAGTAAATACGAGCAGTACTTC
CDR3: CASSLSTSGSKYEQYF

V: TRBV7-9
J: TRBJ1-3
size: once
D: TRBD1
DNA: TGTGCCAGCAGCTCAGCGGCCGACAGGGCCCTCTCTGGAAACACCATATATTTT
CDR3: CASSSAADRALSGNTIYF

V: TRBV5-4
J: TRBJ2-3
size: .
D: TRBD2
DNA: TGTGCCAGCAGCTCAAAACTAGCGGGGCACACAGATACGCAGTATTTT
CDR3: CASSSKLAGHTDTQYF

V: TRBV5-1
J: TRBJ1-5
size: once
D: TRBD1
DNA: TGCGCCAGCAGCTTGCGCCTCCCGGGACAGCCCAATCAGCCCCAGCATTTT
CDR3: CASSLRLPGQPNQPQHF

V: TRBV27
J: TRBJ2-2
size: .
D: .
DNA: TGTGCCAGCAGTTTCGACAGCGTTTCGAACACCGGGGAGCTGTTTTTT
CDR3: CASSFDSVSNTGELFF

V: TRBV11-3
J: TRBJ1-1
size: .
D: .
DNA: TGTGCCAGCAGCCTCATGAACACTGAAGCTTTCTTT
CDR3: CASSLMNTEAFF

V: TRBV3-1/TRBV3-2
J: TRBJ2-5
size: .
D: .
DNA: TGTGCCAGCACCCCCGTGATGACAACCCAAGAGACCCAGTACTTC
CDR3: CASTPVMTTQETQYF

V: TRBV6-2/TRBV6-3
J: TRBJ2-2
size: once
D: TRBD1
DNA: TGTGCCAGCAGTCCAGGGGGCGGGGAGCTGTTTTTT
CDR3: CASSPGGGELFF

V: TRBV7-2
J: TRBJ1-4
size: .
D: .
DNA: TGTGCCAGCAGCTTAGACAGGATTAATGAAAAACTGTTTTTT
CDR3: CASSLDRINEKLFF

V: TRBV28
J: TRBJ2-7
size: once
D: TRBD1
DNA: TGTGCCAGCAGTTCGTCAGGACAGGGGACGGACGAGCAGTACTTC
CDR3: CASSSSGQGTDEQYF

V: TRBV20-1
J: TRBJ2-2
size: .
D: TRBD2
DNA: TGCAGTGCTAGTTCTAGCGGGGACTCATGGGGGGAGCTGTTTTTT
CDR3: CSASSSGDSWGELFF

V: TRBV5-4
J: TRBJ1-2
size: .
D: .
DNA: TGTGCCAGCAGCTTGGGAGATCCCTATGGCTACACCTTC
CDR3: CASSLGDPYGYTF

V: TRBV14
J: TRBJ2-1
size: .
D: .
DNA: TGTGCCAGCAACCCGACTAGTGGCTCCTACAATGAGCAGTTCTTC
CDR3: CASNPTSGSYNEQFF